The sequence of this TCR beta chain was determined in a study of shared clonotypes between healthy human individuals. In the case of this clone: The antigen is not known.

Original processing notes: Filtering differed for immunoSEQ, which gave only junction sequences without quality scores. Sequenced by immunoSEQ multiplex PCR; TCRdb stores in-frame clones only, minus some. That table is the source of V, J and clone size, and D and trimming were worked out from the DNA. This sample has over a million clones, with about 80% found just once. Losses at the gene ends were 3 bases for V and 4 bases for J; bases not matched to a gene: 8. In germline, CDR1 is GTSNPN, CDR2 SVGIG (reference sequence). This CDR3 is 14 amino acids long. Study-level points and caveats: Among the subsets, naive ones generally showed larger estimated richness than memory ones.

This TCR was recovered from a man aged 18 to 30 in good health. Some clones in this sample may be carry-over from other donors' samples. Sequencing was carried out using memory CD4+ T cells from PBMCs. Noted subset: CD45RA-negative fraction. The chain joins TRBV30 to TRBJ1-2; 7 bases are shared with TRBD1. The CDR3 DNA sequence: TGTGCCTGGAGCCCCCTCGGGACAGCCTATGGCTACACCTTC. As protein: CAWSPLGTAYGYTF.